The clone carrying this TCR beta chain has just a few counts. The antigen remains undetermined. These data belong to a study of identical twins. General study results and limits: Weaker excess sharing between twins was seen in beta out-of-frame sequences.

Every sampled donor was Caucasian and healthy. Unique molecular identifiers were present on the cDNA, and a universal primer site came from template switching. TCRdb fed the 5' RACE reads into MiXCR, producing one record per CDR3 protein. The sample contains 400,000 to 500,000 distinct CDR3 sequences, 18% of which appear only once. This TCR was recovered from a man aged 50-60 years in good health. Sequenced input: naive T cells sorted from blood.

CDR3 in amino acids: CASSLGGTNYGYTF. DNA for the CDR3: TGTGCCAGCAGCTTAGGCGGGACTAACTATGGCTACACCTTC. The chain joins TRBV7-9 to TRBJ1-2; no clear D. The V gene lost 1 base and the J gene lost 0 bases, with 6 bases spanning the gap. The CDR3 length is 14 residues. The germline V gene encodes CDR1 SEHNR and CDR2 FQNEAQ (reference sequence).